Sequencing of this T cell receptor (beta chain) was carried out in a study of shared T cell receptors in the human thymus. Germline lookup yields CDR1 MNHEY and CDR2 SMNVEV (reference sequence). V lost 2 bases and J 2 bases, leaving 7 bases between the germline ends. The CDR3 loop spans 13 amino acids. Generated by immunoSEQ multiplex PCR, the TCRdb table keeps only in-frame clones and is missing some. The sample has hundreds of thousands of clones; 70% to 90% are singletons. This sample also appeared in a second study, on human thymus T cells. That publication notes: Resections obtained during corrective heart surgery supplied the thymus tissue. Related work showed strongly overlapping thymic repertoires across unrelated individuals.

The origin of this receptor is a boy in the first two years of life with a congenital heart defect. Sequencing was carried out using thymocytes. The gene calls are TRBV27 and TRBJ2-7; D gene ambiguous. The CDR3 nucleotides read TGTGCCAGCAGTTTAGGCCCCACCTACGAGCAGTACTTC. As protein: CASSLGPTYEQYF.